The source of this T cell receptor (beta chain) is a study of CD8 T cells in Susac syndrome. The study, taken as a whole, reports: Where Susac syndrome CD4+ T cell repertoires were concerned, no clonal expansion was evident.

Sequencing of TCR beta, carried out with a high-throughput approach, was applied to CD8+ and CD4+ T cells from the blood. Trimming pared 4 bases from V and 3 bases from J, leaving 10 bases between. The V gene's germline CDR1 is SGHNT and CDR2 YYREEE (reference sequence). The CDR3 extends over 14 amino acids. About this clonotype: No antigen is known for it.

With random hexamers, reverse transcription was performed on about 0.5 to 1 ug of RNA. Amplification of TCR beta CDR3 across 54 Vbeta and 13 Jbeta was performed with immunoSEQ multiplex PCR. Using its own MiXCR run on the immunoSEQ multiplex PCR reads, TCRdb lists one record per CDR3 protein. Of some 190,000 distinct CDR3 sequences in the sample, 94% were seen once. This clonotype was obtained from a human donor with Susac syndrome. The sequenced sample was CD4+ T cells from PBMCs. This sequence joins TRBV5-4 and TRBJ2-2; D remains ambiguous. The CDR3 nucleotides are TGTGCCAGCAGCGGTCAGGTGGACACCGGGGAGCTGTTTTTT. This codes for CASSGQVDTGELFF.